This T cell receptor beta chain was retrieved from a study of vaccination and CD4 T cells after COVID-19. Study in general: There were six male and four female convalescents, and two of them were Hispanic. Spike peptides, overlapping and drawn from SARS-CoV-2, HCoV-NL63, HCoV-OC43 and HCoV-229E, were used to stimulate cells. Study conclusions and caveats: The researchers studied relatively few convalescent patients and omitted early post-infection timepoints.

A remark on this clonotype: Its antigen remains unknown.

Oncomine TCR Beta short-read sequencing was applied to DNA from cultured CD4+ T cells. One entry per CDR3 protein, called by TCRdb with MiXCR from the PCR reads. Of thousands of distinct CDR3 sequences listed, about 31% are singletons. V was pared by 0 bases and J by 8 bases, with 13 bases between. From germline, CDR1 is DFQATT and CDR2 SNEGSKA (reference sequence). There are 13 residues in the CDR3. Treatment indicated: approximately 9-day PBMC culture with coronavirus spike peptide pools or control peptides (ViraFEST assay). ViraFEST enlarged antigen-specific T cell populations with peptide pools and afterwards sequenced TCRs.

Specimen: cultured CD4+ T cells from blood. The TCR comes from a human donor with COVID-19. This rearrangement joins TRBV20-1 to TRBJ1-2; D might be TRBD1 (6 bases). The CDR3 sequence: CSARDSGGWGYTF. CDR3 nucleotides: TGCAGTGCTAGAGATTCGGGGGGCTGGGGCTACACCTTC.